This is a list of T cell receptor beta chains from one sample in a study of cytomegalovirus exposure and HLA in healthy donors. Libraries were prepared by immunoSEQ multiplex PCR; TCRdb keeps only in-frame clonotypes and omits some of them. The table shows some 120,000 clones, with more than 65% occurring only once. The sample taken for sequencing was PBMCs. These receptors were obtained from a young man in good health and CMV-seropositive. The CDR3 runs from the conserved cysteine through the conserved F or W. Each record gives: CDR3 DNA, CDR3 protein, J gene, D gene, clone size, V gene. D genes are given only for firm matches. Size is stated for part of the rows, as once, few or many counts, or as a class when the clone is expanded.

TGTGCCATCAGTGAGCCCAGGGGGCAGACTGAAGCTTTCTTT CAISEPRGQTEAFF TRBJ1-1 TRBD1 . TRBV10-3
TGTGCCAGCAGCCTATACCCCAGGACATCGAGCTCTGGAAACACCATATATTTT CASSLYPRTSSSGNTIYF TRBJ1-3 . . TRBV5-4
TGTGCCATCGCCCGGGACTCCCGCACAGATACGCAGTATTTT CAIARDSRTDTQYF TRBJ2-3 . . TRBV6-5
TGTGCTAGCAGCCCCCTAGGACAGGGCGAAAAACTGTTTTTT CASSPLGQGEKLFF TRBJ1-4 TRBD1 . TRBV7-7
TGCGCCAGCAGCCCCAGGGGAACTGAAGCTTTCTTT CASSPRGTEAFF TRBJ1-1 . . TRBV4-1
TGTGCCAGCAAACCGCTGACAGCGAGCTCCTATAATTCACCCCTCCACTTT CASKPLTASSYNSPLHF TRBJ1-6 . . TRBV2
TGTGCCAGCAGCCAACTAGCTACCGGGGAGACCCAGTACTTC CASSQLATGETQYF TRBJ2-5 . . TRBV27
TGTGCCAGCAGCCTAGTCGGGGAAAACACTGAAGCTTTCTTT CASSLVGENTEAFF TRBJ1-1 . once TRBV11-2
TGTGCCAGCAGCAATCCTAAGCAGAGGCGGTCCGTGTTCTTC CASSNPKQRRSVFF TRBJ2-1 . . TRBV5-4
TGCGCCAGCAGTGAAGTTAAAGGACAGGACTATGGCTACACCTTC CASSEVKGQDYGYTF TRBJ1-2 TRBD1 . TRBV10-2
TGCGCCAGCAGCCGGGACAGAGGGAATGGCTACACCTTC CASSRDRGNGYTF TRBJ1-2 TRBD1 once TRBV10-1
TGTGCCAGTAGTAAGGCGGGCCGGGTGTATGAAAAACTGTTTTTT CASSKAGRVYEKLFF TRBJ1-4 . few TRBV19
TGTGCCAGCAGCCTCGGGACAGCAGTTCAAGAGACCCAGTACTTC CASSLGTAVQETQYF TRBJ2-5 TRBD1 . TRBV9
TGTGCCAGCAGTAAAAGCGCGCGGGCGCGCGAGCAGTACTTC CASSKSARAREQYF TRBJ2-7 . few TRBV28
TGCGCCAGCAGCCCTGACATGGGCAATCAGCCCCAGCATTTT CASSPDMGNQPQHF TRBJ1-5 . . TRBV4-1
TGCGCCAGCAGTGACCAGACACAACGACCTGAACCCAGCACAGATACGCAGTATTTT CASSDQTQRPEPSTDTQYF TRBJ2-3 . . TRBV10-1
TGTGCCAGCAGGAGGGGGATAGAAGCTTTCTTT CASRRGIEAFF TRBJ1-1 . few TRBV27
TGTGCCAGCAGCTTCTTCCCCGACAGGGTGGTAGATTGGAACACTGAAGCTTTCTTT CASSFFPDRVVDWNTEAFF TRBJ1-1 TRBD1 . TRBV11-2
TGTGCCAGCAGCCCACAGGGTTATGGCTACACCTTC CASSPQGYGYTF TRBJ1-2 . . TRBV7-9
TGTGCCAGCTCACCACTCGTCAGGACAGGGGAAGGCTACACCTTC CASSPLVRTGEGYTF TRBJ1-2 TRBD1 . TRBV18
TGTGCCAGCAGTTACCGGCGGGGGGGCCTGCATGAGCAGTTCTTC CASSYRRGGLHEQFF TRBJ2-1 TRBD2 . TRBV6-5
TGCAGCGTTAGTGAGGGCAGTGCGTCACCCCTCCACTTT CSVSEGSASPLHF TRBJ1-6 . few TRBV29-1
TGTGCCAGCCCAGAGGGAGGGACAGGAGCTGAAGCTTTCTTT CASPEGGTGAEAFF TRBJ1-1 TRBD1 once TRBV6-1
TGTGCCAGCAGTTACCCTGGCGGGTACAATGAGCAGTTCTTC CASSYPGGYNEQFF TRBJ2-1 . . TRBV6-6
TGTGCCAGCAGTTGGGCGCCGGCGGGAACTCTACTGTTTTTT CASSWAPAGTLLFF TRBJ1-4 . . TRBV27
TGTGCCAGCAGCTTGGGGACAGGGGGCTCAGATACGCAGTATTTT CASSLGTGGSDTQYF TRBJ2-3 TRBD1 . TRBV7-6
TGTGCCAGCAGCCCATTTGAGACAGGGCAGAATTTT CASSPFETGQNF TRBJ2-3 TRBD1 . TRBV13